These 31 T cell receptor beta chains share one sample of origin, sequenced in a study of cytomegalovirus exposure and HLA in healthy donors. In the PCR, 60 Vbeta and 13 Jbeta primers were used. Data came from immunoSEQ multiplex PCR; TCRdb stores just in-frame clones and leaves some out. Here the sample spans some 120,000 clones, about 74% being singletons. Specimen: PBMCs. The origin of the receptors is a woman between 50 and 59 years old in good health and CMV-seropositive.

In nucleotides, the CDR3 is TGCAGCGTTGCACAGGGTCGGGACTACGAGCAGTACTTC. Protein sequence: CSVAQGRDYEQYF. The gene calls are TRBV29-1 and TRBJ2-7; the D gene is possibly TRBD1 (6 bases). Per germline, CDR1 SQVTM and CDR2 ANQGSEA. The CDR3 has 13 residues. Trimming pared 4 bases from V and 3 bases from J, leaving 13 bases between.

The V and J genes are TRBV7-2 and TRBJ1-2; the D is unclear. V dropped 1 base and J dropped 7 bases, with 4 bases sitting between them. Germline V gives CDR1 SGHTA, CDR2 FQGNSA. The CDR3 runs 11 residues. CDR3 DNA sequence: TGTGCCAGCAGCTTAGTCGGTGGCTACACCTTC. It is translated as CASSLVGGYTF. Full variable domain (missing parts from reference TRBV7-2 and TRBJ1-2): GAGVSQSPSNKVTEKGKDVELRCDPISGHTALYWYRQSLGQGLEFLIYFQGNSAPDKSGLPSDRFSAERTGGSVSTLTIQRTQQEDSAVYLCASSLVGGYTFGSGTRLTVV.

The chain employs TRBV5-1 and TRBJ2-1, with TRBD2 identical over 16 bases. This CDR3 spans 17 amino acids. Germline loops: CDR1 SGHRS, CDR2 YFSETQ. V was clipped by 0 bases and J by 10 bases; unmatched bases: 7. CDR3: CASSLDGTSGGAREQFF. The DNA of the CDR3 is TGCGCCAGCAGCTTGGATGGGACTAGCGGGGGGGCCAGGGAGCAGTTCTTC.

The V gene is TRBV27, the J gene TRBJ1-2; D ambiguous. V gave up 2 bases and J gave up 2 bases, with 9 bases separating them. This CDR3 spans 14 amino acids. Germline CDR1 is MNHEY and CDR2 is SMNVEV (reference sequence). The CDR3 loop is CASSLQGRNYGYTF. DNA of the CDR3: TGTGCCAGCAGTTTACAAGGCAGGAACTATGGCTACACCTTC.

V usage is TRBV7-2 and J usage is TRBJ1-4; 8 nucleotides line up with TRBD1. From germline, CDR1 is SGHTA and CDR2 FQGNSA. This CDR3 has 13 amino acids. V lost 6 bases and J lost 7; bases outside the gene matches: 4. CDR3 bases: TGTGCCAGCAGTTCGACAGGGGTTGAAAAACTGTTTTTT. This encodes CASSSTGVEKLFF.

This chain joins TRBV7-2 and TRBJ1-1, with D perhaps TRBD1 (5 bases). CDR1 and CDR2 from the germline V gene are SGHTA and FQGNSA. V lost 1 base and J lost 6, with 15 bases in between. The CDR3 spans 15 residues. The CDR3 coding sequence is TGTGCCAGCAGCTTAGTAGGCAGGGTGTTCCCTGAAGCTTTCTTT. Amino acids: CASSLVGRVFPEAFF.

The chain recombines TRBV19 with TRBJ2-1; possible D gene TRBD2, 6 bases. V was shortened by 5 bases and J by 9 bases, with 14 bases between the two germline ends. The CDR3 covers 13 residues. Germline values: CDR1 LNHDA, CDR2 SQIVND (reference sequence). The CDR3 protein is CASSPRLDGEQFF. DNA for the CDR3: TGTGCCAGTAGTCCGCGACTAGATGGTGAGCAGTTCTTC.

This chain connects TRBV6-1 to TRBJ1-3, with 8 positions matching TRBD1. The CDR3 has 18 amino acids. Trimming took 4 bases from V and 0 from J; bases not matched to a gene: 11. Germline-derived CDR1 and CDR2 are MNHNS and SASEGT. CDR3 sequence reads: CASSAVGQGQSSGNTIYF. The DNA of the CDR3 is TGTGCCAGCAGTGCAGTAGGACAGGGCCAAAGCTCTGGAAACACCATATATTTT.

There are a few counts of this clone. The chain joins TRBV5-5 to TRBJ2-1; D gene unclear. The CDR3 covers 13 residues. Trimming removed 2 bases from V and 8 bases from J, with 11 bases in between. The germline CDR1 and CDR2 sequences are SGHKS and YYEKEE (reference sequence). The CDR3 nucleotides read TGTGCCAGCAGCTTTGGTCCTCCGGATGAGCAGTTCTTC. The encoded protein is CASSFGPPDEQFF.

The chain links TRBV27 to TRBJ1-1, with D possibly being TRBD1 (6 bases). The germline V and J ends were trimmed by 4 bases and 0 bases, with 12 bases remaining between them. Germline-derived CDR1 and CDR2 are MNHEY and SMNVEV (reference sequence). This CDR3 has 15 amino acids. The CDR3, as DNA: TGTGCCAGCAGTTCGGACAGAACCATGAACACTGAAGCTTTCTTT. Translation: CASSSDRTMNTEAFF.

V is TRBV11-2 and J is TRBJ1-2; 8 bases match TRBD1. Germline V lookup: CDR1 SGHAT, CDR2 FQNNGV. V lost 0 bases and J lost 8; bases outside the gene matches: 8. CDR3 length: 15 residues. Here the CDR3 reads CASSLDLGTGRGYTF. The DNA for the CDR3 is TGTGCCAGCAGCTTAGATCTTGGGACAGGAAGGGGCTACACCTTC.

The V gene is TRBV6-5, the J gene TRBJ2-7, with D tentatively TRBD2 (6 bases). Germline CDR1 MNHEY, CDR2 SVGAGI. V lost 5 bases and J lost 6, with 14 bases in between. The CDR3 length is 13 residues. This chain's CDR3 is CASSARETGEQYF. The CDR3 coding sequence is TGTGCCAGCAGTGCCCGGGAGACCGGCGAGCAGTACTTC.

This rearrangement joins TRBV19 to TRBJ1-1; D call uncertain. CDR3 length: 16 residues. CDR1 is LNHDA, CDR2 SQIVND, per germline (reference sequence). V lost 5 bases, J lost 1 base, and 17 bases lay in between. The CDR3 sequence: CASSPVSGEGNTEAFF. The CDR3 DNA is TGTGCCAGTAGTCCAGTTTCTGGGGAGGGGAACACTGAAGCTTTCTTT.

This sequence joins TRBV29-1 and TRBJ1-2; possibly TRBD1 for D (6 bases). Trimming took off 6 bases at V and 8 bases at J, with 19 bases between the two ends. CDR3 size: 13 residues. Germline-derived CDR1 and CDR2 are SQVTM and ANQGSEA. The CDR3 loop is CSVGTKGGNGYTF. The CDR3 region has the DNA TGCAGCGTCGGGACAAAGGGAGGGAACGGCTACACCTTC.

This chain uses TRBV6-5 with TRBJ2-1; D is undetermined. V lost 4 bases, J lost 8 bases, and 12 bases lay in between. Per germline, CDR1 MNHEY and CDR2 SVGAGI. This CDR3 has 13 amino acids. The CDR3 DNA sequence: TGTGCCAGCAGTTCGGGTCCGACGGATGAGCAGTTCTTC. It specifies CASSSGPTDEQFF.

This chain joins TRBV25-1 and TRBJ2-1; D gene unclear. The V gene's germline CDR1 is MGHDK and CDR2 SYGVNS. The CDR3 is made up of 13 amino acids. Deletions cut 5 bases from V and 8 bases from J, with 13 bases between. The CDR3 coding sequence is TGTGCCAGCAGTAAGCGAGGCTTAGATGAGCAGTTCTTC. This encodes CASSKRGLDEQFF.

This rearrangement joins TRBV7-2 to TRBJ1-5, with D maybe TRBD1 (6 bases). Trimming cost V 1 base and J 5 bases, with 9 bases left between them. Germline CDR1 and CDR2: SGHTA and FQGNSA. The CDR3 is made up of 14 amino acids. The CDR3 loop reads CASSLVSGDQPQHF. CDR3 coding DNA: TGTGCCAGCAGCTTAGTCTCAGGGGATCAGCCCCAGCATTTT.

In nucleotides, the CDR3 is TGTGCCAGCAGGCTTACAGGGTTTTCCGAAGCTTTCTTT. This gives the protein CASRLTGFSEAFF. This rearrangement joins TRBV27 to TRBJ1-1, with D perhaps matching TRBD1 (6 bases). With 6 bases removed from V and 8 bases from J, the gap between germline ends came to 16 bases. The germline CDR1 and CDR2 sequences are MNHEY and SMNVEV (reference sequence). This CDR3 has 13 amino acids.

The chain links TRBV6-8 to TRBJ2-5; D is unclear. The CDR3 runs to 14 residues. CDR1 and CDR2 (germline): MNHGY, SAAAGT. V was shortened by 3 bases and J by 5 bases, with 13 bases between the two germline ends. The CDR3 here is CASSYPALRETQYF. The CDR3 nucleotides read TGTGCCAGCAGTTATCCGGCCCTGAGGGAGACCCAGTACTTC.

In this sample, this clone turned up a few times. The CDR3: CAISATGTPNEKLFF. The CDR3 DNA reads TGTGCCATCAGTGCGACCGGGACACCAAATGAAAAACTGTTTTTT. The V and J genes are TRBV10-3 and TRBJ1-4, with a possible D match to TRBD1 (6 bases). This CDR3 has 15 amino acids. Per the germline V gene, CDR1 is ENHRY and CDR2 is SYGVKD. Trimming removed 4 bases at V and 5 bases at J, with 14 bases between.

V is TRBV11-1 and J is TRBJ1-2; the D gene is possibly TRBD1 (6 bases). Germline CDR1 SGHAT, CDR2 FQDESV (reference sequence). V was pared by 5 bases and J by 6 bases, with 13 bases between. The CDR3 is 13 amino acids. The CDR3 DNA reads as TGTGCCAGCAGCCCTAACAGGGCTGATGGCTACACCTTC. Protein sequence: CASSPNRADGYTF.

CDR3 DNA: TGTGCCAGCAGCTTACTAGCGGAGACCCAGTACTTC. This sequence encodes CASSLLAETQYF. The rearrangement links TRBV7-2 to TRBJ2-5; maybe TRBD2 (6 bases). Germline values: CDR1 SGHTA, CDR2 FQGNSA. This CDR3 spans 12 amino acids. The V end lost 2 bases, the J end lost 5 bases, and 6 bases lay between the germline ends.

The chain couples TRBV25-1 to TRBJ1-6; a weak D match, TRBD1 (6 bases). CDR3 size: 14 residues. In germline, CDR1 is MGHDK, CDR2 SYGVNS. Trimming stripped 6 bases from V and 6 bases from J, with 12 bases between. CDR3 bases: TGTGCCAGCAGCTTAGGGGGTTTTAATTCACCCCTCCACTTT. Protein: CASSLGGFNSPLHF.

DNA for the CDR3: TGTGCCAGCGGATGGGGGGGGGCCTCTGAGCAGTTCTTC. It encodes CASGWGGASEQFF. The genes are TRBV27 and TRBJ2-1; TRBD2 might be the D (7 bases). From germline, CDR1 is MNHEY and CDR2 SMNVEV (reference sequence). Trimming removed 8 bases from V and 9 bases from J, with 17 bases in between. The CDR3 loop spans 13 amino acids.

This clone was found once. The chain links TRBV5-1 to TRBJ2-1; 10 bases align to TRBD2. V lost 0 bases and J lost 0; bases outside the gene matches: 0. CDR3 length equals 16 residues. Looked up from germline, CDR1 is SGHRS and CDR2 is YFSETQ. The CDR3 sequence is CASSLERGGSYNEQFF. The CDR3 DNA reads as TGCGCCAGCAGCTTGGAGCGGGGGGGCTCCTACAATGAGCAGTTCTTC.

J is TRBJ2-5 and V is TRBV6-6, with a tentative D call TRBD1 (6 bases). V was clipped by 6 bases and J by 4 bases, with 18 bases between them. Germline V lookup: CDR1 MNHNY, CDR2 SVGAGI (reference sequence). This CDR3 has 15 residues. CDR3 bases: TGTGCCAGCAGGAGATACAGGGAAAAGGTAGAGACCCAGTACTTC. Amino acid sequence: CASRRYREKVETQYF.

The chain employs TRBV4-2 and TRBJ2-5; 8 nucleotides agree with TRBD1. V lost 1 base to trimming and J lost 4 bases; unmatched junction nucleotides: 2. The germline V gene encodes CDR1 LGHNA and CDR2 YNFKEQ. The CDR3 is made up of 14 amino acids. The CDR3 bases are TGTGCCAGCAGCCAAGGGGGGACAGGAGAGACCCAGTACTTC. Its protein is CASSQGGTGETQYF.

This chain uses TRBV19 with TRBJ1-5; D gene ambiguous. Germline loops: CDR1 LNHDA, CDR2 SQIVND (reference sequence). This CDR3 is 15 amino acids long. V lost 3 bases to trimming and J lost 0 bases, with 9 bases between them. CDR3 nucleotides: TGTGCCAGTAGTATGAGAGGCGGTAGCAATCAGCCCCAGCATTTT. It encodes CASSMRGGSNQPQHF.

The CDR3 here is CASRDSGVGELFF. CDR3 nucleotides: TGTGCCAGCAGGGATAGCGGGGTAGGGGAGCTGTTTTTT. The chain carries TRBV7-2 and TRBJ2-2; 8 bases are shared with TRBD2. The CDR3 consists of 13 residues. CDR1 and CDR2 from the germline V gene are SGHTA and FQGNSA. V gave up 6 bases and J gave up 8 bases; unmatched junction bases: 5.

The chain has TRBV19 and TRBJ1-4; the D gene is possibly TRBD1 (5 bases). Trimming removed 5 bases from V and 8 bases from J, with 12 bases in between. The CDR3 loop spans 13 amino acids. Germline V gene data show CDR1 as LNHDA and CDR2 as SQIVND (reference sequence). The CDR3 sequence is CASSDRAGEKLFF. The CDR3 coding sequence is TGTGCCAGTAGTGACCGTGCAGGGGAAAAACTGTTTTTT.

CDR3 sequence: CASADNDGAETQYF. CDR3 nucleotide sequence: TGCGCCAGCGCGGACAATGATGGCGCGGAGACCCAGTACTTC. This chain links TRBV10-2 with TRBJ2-5, with D possibly matching TRBD1 (5 bases). CDR3 length: 14 amino acids. V was trimmed by 8 bases and J by 5 bases, leaving 18 bases between them. CDR1 and CDR2 from the germline V gene are WSHSY and SAAADI.